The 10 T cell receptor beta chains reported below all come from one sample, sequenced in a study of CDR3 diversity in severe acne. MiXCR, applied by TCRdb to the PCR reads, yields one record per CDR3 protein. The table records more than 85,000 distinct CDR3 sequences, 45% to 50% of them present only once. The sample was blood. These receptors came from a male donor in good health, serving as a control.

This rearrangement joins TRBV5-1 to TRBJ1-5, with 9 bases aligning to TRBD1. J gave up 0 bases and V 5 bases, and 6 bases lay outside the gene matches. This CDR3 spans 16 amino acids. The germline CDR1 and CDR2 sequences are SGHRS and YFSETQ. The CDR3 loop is CASSEPGQGSNQPQHF. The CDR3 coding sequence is TGCGCCAGCAGTGAACCGGGACAGGGTAGCAATCAGCCCCAGCATTTT.

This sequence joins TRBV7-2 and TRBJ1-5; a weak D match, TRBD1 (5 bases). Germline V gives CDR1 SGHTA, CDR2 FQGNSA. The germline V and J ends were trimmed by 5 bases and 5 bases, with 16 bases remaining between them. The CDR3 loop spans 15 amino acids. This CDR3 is CASSPRDLLDQPQHF. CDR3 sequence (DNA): TGTGCCAGCAGCCCGCGGGACCTCCTTGATCAGCCCCAGCATTTT.

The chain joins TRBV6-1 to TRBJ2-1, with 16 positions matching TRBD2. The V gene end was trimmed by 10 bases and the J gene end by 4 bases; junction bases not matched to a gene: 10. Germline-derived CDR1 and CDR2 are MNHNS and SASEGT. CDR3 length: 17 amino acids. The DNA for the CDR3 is TGTGCCACAGGATTCGGGACTAGCGGGAGGGGTTACAATGAGCAGTTCTTC. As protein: CATGFGTSGRGYNEQFF.

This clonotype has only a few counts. The CDR3 loop reads CATVAGGKSGELFF. The CDR3 DNA follows: TGTGCCACCGTAGCGGGAGGGAAGAGCGGGGAGCTGTTTTTT. The chain couples TRBV10-3 to TRBJ2-2; 11 nucleotides agree with TRBD2. The CDR3 is 14 residues long. The ends lost 10 bases at V and 7 bases at J; junction bases unmatched: 8. Germline V lookup: CDR1 ENHRY, CDR2 SYGVKD.

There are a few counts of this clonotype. CDR3 sequence: CASSPGTDQETQYF. The CDR3 coding sequence is TGTGCCAGCAGCCCTGGGACGGATCAAGAGACCCAGTACTTC. The chain is built from TRBV7-9 and TRBJ2-5, with D possibly called TRBD1 or TRBD2 (5 bases each). This CDR3 is 14 amino acids long. V was clipped by 5 bases and J by 2 bases, with 12 bases between them. Germline assignment: CDR1 SEHNR and CDR2 FQNEAQ (reference sequence).

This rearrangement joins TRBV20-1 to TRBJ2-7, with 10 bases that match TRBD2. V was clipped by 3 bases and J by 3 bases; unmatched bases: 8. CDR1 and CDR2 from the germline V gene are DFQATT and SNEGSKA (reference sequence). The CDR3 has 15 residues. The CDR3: CSASKLAGLRYEQYF. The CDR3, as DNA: TGCAGTGCTAGTAAACTAGCGGGACTCCGCTACGAGCAGTACTTC.

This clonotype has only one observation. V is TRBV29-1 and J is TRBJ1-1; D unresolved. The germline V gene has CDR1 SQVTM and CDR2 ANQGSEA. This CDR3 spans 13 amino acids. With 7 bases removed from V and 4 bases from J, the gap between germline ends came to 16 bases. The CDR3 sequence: CSGTGYGVTEAFF. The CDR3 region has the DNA TGCAGCGGGACGGGGTATGGAGTCACTGAAGCTTTCTTT.

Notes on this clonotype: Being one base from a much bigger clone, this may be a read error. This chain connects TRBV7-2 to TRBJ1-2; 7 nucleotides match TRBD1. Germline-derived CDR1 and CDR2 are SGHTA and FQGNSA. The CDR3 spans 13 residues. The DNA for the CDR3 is TGTGCCGCCCAGACAGGGAATAACTGTGGCTACACCTTC. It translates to CAAQTGNNCGYTF.

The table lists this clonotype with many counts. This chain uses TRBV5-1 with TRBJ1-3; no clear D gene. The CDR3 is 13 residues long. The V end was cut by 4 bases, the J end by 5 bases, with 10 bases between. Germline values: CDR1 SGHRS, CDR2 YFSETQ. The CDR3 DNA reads TGCGCCAGCAGCATGGACTTTCGAAACACCATATATTTT. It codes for CASSMDFRNTIYF.

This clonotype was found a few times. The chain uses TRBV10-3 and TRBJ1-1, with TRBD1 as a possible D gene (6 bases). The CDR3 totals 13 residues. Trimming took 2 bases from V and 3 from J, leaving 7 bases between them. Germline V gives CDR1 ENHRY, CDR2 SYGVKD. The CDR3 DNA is TGTGCCATCAGTGAGAGGGGGTACACTGAAGCTTTCTTT. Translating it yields CAISERGYTEAFF.